This TCR beta chain is from a study of response to subunit inactivated influenza vaccine. Germline-derived CDR1 and CDR2 are DFQATT and SNEGSKA (reference sequence). The CDR3 runs to 13 residues. Trimming cost V 6 bases and J 9 bases; bases outside gene matches: 9. Broader study findings: It was the authors' suggestion that each seasonal influenza vaccination recruits few new T cells.

From the RT-PCR reads, TCRdb called clonotypes with MiXCR, one entry per CDR3 protein. The sample records 400,000 to 550,000 distinct CDR3 sequences, about 25% being singletons. A remark on this clonotype: What it binds is unknown.

Sequencing was performed on CD4+ T cells sorted from PBMCs, taken more than 4 days after vaccination. The receptor was derived from a man over 45 who received an inactivated influenza vaccine. J is TRBJ2-1 and V is TRBV20-1; 9 bases fit TRBD2. As DNA, the CDR3 is TGCAGTGCGAGTCGGCTAGCGGGATCTGAGCAGTTCTTC. Its protein product is CSASRLAGSEQFF.